This TCR beta chain was identified during a study of tumor and adjacent non-tumor tissue in lung cancer. Study in general: Stage I to III disease affected ten to eleven men and a handful of women aged roughly 31 to 76. Each sample yielded a few million productive TCRbeta reads on average.

In the case of this clonotype: The target antigen is unknown. The CDR3 ends on some other residue instead of the conserved phenylalanine or tryptophan, so this is likely a read error.

RNA was extracted from bulk tissue without any cell sorting. More than 3 cm separated this lung sample from the edge of the tumor. Study-level results: Tumor tissue had significantly higher TCR diversity than normal lung.

The CDR3 sequence is 18 residues long. V lost 2 bases to trimming and J lost 0 bases, with 20 bases between them. The germline V gene has CDR1 MNHEY and CDR2 SVGEGT. TCRbeta libraries were built with three rounds of nested PCR, modified from ARM-PCR. TCRdb reprocessed the multiplex PCR reads with MiXCR, giving one entry per CDR3 protein. The repertoire holds under 80,000 distinct CDR3 sequences, with 75% to 85% as singletons. Sequences were obtained from distant non-tumor lung tissue. This sequence was found in a man in his sixties with non-small cell lung cancer. The chain is built from TRBV6-2 or TRBV6-3 and TRBJ2-7, with D perhaps matching TRBD2 (6 bases). Here the CDR3 reads CASSYIRSLRESSYEQYL. The DNA for the CDR3 is TGTGCCAGCAGTTACATACGGAGTTTACGGGAGAGCTCCTACGAGCAGTACTTA.